This T cell receptor (beta chain) was found in a study of CDR3 diversity in severe acne. TCRdb re-called the PCR reads through MiXCR, storing one row per CDR3 protein. The sample lists almost 85,000 distinct CDR3 sequences, 51% occurring once. The CDR3 runs to 16 residues. V shed 3 bases, J shed 0 bases, and the junction held 5 bases outside the gene matches. Per germline, CDR1 MGHRA and CDR2 YSYEKL. The TCR was taken from a male donor in good health, without acne. Sequenced: blood. The chain couples TRBV4-1 to TRBJ1-5, with 7 bases that match TRBD1. CDR3 region: CASSQGRDSSNQPQHF. The CDR3 coding sequence is TGCGCCAGCAGCCAGGGGCGGGACAGTAGCAATCAGCCCCAGCATTTT.